One T cell receptor (beta chain) is described in this entry. At one of its ends the junction is not consistent with the germline gene, which may arise from a read error. CDR1 and CDR2 (germline): SSHAT, FNYEAQ (reference sequence). There are 13 residues in the CDR3. In the study's own analysis: Amplification of reference gene primers provided the estimated nucleated cell counts. Repertoires were generated with immunoSEQ multiplex PCR, while TCRdb's copy carries only in-frame clones and drops some. The DNA was the basis for D and trimming; V, J and clone size are from that table. The sample carries nearly 100,000 clones, approximately 84% recorded once. This specimen comes from a study of blood T cell repertoires in COVID-19.

This receptor was identified in a woman in her sixties or seventies with acute or convalescent COVID-19. Sequenced sample: peripheral blood. The genes are TRBV7-7 and TRBJ1-3, with D perhaps matching TRBD1 (6 bases). CDR3 protein: CASSLDRGNTIYF. For the CDR3, the DNA is TGTGCTAGCAGCTTAGACAGGGGAAACACCATATATTTT.